This T cell receptor (beta chain) was identified during a study of Graves' ophthalmopathy and Graves' hyperthyroidism. Study conclusions and caveats: Blood also contained most of the expanded thyroid clonotypes above 0.001 frequency. Distinction of ophthalmopathy from stable hyperthyroidism by a 13-signature model reached 85% to 90% sensitivity and 75% to 83% specificity. Predictions made by the model for ophthalmopathy progression reached roughly 71% sensitivity and almost 75% specificity.

The table lists this clonotype with many counts. Its antigen is currently unknown. Germline loops: CDR1 MNHNS, CDR2 SASEGT. The V and J ends lost 7 bases and 4 bases, in that order; junction bases with no gene match: 8. The CDR3 sequence is 15 residues long. Researchers took RNA transcripts and amplified TCR beta CDR3 regions from them. After a first-round RT-PCR with HTBI primers, a second-round multiplex PCR was run. TCRdb re-called the multiplex PCR reads through MiXCR, storing one row per CDR3 protein. The sample yields hundreds of thousands of distinct CDR3 sequences, around 15% seen once. The TCR comes from a woman younger than 45 with Graves' ophthalmopathy. The chain carries TRBV6-1 and TRBJ2-4; TRBD2 agrees at 9 bases. Material: blood. CDR3 sequence (DNA): TGTGCCAGCAAGGTCTTGACTAGCGGAAAAAACATTCAGTACTTC. Protein sequence: CASKVLTSGKNIQYF.